One and the same sample provided the 26 T cell receptor beta chains below, sequenced in a study of beta chain features in type 1 diabetes. Expressed TCRB transcripts were sequenced after all isolated RNA was converted to cDNA. Here immunoSEQ multiplex PCR was the method, and the copy in TCRdb shows in-frame clones only, minus some. Seen here are over 300,000 clones, 7.5% to 9% observed once, and the top ten hold less than 0.45%. The material sequenced was central memory CD4+ T cells from blood. The receptors shown here come from a young woman in good health.

This chain connects TRBV28 to TRBJ1-2; D remains ambiguous. Germline CDR1 is MDHEN and CDR2 is SYDVKM. CDR3 length: 13 residues. V lost 5 bases and J lost 5, with 12 bases in between. CDR3 loop: CASSPDRAYGYTF. Written as DNA, the CDR3 is TGTGCCAGCAGTCCTGACCGGGCTTATGGCTACACCTTC.

This clone turned up a few times. The chain couples TRBV20-1 to TRBJ2-5; tentatively, D is TRBD2 (5 bases). CDR1 and CDR2 (germline): DFQATT, SNEGSKA (reference sequence). Deletions cut 6 bases from V and 10 bases from J, with 15 bases between. The CDR3 covers 11 residues. In DNA, the CDR3 is TGCAGTGCGCGTCGGACCGAGGGCCAGTACTTC. Amino acids: CSARRTEGQYF.

There are a few counts of this clone. V is TRBV7-2 and J is TRBJ2-3, with TRBD2 identical over 7 bases. CDR1 SGHTA and CDR2 FQGNSA come from the germline V gene. This CDR3 is built from 17 residues. Unmatched junction bases numbered 13, after V lost 5 bases and J lost 2 bases. CDR3 protein: CASSRSMGGGLTDTQYF. The DNA of the CDR3 is TGTGCCAGCAGCCGATCGATGGGGGGAGGGCTCACAGATACGCAGTATTTT.

This clone came up a few times. The chain uses TRBV7-2 and TRBJ2-2, with 8 bases fitting TRBD1. Germline CDR1 reads SGHTA; CDR2 reads FQGNSA. This CDR3 region has 15 residues. V trimming: 0 bases; J trimming: 6 bases; junction bases outside the gene matches: 3. CDR3 coding DNA: TGTGCCAGCAGCTTAGCGCAGGGGGCGGCCGGGGAGCTGTTTTTT. It translates to CASSLAQGAAGELFF.

The sample holds many counts of this clone. The chain uses TRBV28 and TRBJ2-6; 8 nucleotides agree with TRBD2. CDR3 length: 20 residues. V dropped 4 bases and J dropped 4; count of bases not matched to a gene: 18. CDR1 is MDHEN, CDR2 SYDVKM, per germline. The CDR3: CASSYPLAGGVGSGANVLTF. For the CDR3, the DNA is TGTGCCAGCAGTTATCCCCTAGCGGGCGGCGTGGGATCCGGGGCCAACGTCCTGACTTTC.

V and J are TRBV28 and TRBJ1-1, with D unclear. CDR1 and CDR2 from the germline V gene are MDHEN and SYDVKM. Trimming stripped 0 bases from V and 7 bases from J, with 15 bases between. The CDR3 has 15 residues. The CDR3 region has the DNA TGTGCCAGCAGTTTATGGGGTCAGCAGCTCGATGAAGCTTTCTTT. This translates into CASSLWGQQLDEAFF.

This clone was observed many times. This chain links TRBV19 with TRBJ2-3; 7 bases match TRBD2. Germline loops: CDR1 LNHDA, CDR2 SQIVND (reference sequence). Losses at the gene ends were 3 bases for V and 2 bases for J; bases not matched to a gene: 2. This CDR3 has 14 amino acids. CDR3 in DNA: TGTGCCAGTAGTATTGGGAGGGCCACAGATACGCAGTATTTT. This encodes CASSIGRATDTQYF.

A few counts support this clone. V is TRBV28 and J is TRBJ2-1, with D uncertain. Germline values: CDR1 MDHEN, CDR2 SYDVKM. V lost 3 bases to trimming and J lost 13 bases, with 19 bases between them. CDR3 size: 14 residues. The chain's CDR3 is CASSLHGVGLNQFF. Here the CDR3 DNA reads TGTGCCAGCAGTTTGCATGGCGTAGGGCTAAATCAGTTCTTC. Full variable domain (missing parts from reference TRBV28 and TRBJ2-1): DVKVTQSSRYLVKRTGEKVFLECVQDMDHENMFWYRQDPGLGLRLIYFSYDVKMKEKGDIPEGYSVSREKKERFSLILESASTNQTSMYLCASSLHGVGLNQFFGPGTRLTVL.

This clone occurred a few times. The chain is built from TRBV7-9 and TRBJ2-1, with 8 nucleotides matching TRBD2. The germline V gene has CDR1 SEHNR and CDR2 FQNEAQ (reference sequence). Losses at the gene ends were 2 bases for V and 5 bases for J; bases not matched to a gene: 5. The CDR3 extends over 15 amino acids. The CDR3 DNA reads TGTGCCAGCAGCTTAACTAGCGGAACCAACAATGAGCAGTTCTTC. Its translation: CASSLTSGTNNEQFF.

Turning to this clone: A far larger clone differs by one base, so this is likely a read error. V usage is TRBV2 and J usage is TRBJ2-5; D gene ambiguous. The V end was cut by 5 bases, the J end by 1 base, with 2 bases between. The CDR3 runs to 11 residues. Germline values: CDR1 SNHLY, CDR2 FYNNEI. CDR3 residues: CASSIQETQYF. CDR3 bases: TGTGCCAGCAGTATCCAAGAGACCCAGTACTTC.

This chain links TRBV5-1 with TRBJ1-5, with 7 bases identical to TRBD1. V lost 4 bases to trimming and J lost 0 bases; unmatched junction nucleotides: 4. Germline V CDR1 and CDR2: SGHRS, YFSETQ. This CDR3 comprises 15 residues. The CDR3 coding sequence is TGCGCCAGCAGCGAGGGACAGTATAGCAATCAGCCCCAGCATTTT. This encodes CASSEGQYSNQPQHF.

About this clone: Other DNA sequences within the sample encode an identical CDR3. The rearrangement joins TRBV7-2 to TRBJ2-7; D gene unclear. CDR1 is SGHTA and CDR2 is FQGNSA in the germline V gene. This CDR3 comprises 11 residues. Trimming stripped 6 bases from V and 4 bases from J, with 7 bases between. CDR3: CASSLRYEQYF. The CDR3 region has the DNA TGTGCCAGCAGTCTACGGTACGAGCAGTACTTC.

This clone appeared many times. V is TRBV28 and J is TRBJ2-1, with D possibly being TRBD2 (5 bases). This CDR3 has 15 amino acids. Between the trimmed V and J ends, which lost 3 bases and 7 bases, there was a span of 16 bases. Germline CDR1 MDHEN, CDR2 SYDVKM. This CDR3 is CASSFMWESENEQFF. DNA of the CDR3: TGTGCCAGCAGTTTTATGTGGGAGTCGGAGAATGAGCAGTTCTTC.

This clone has only a few counts. V and J are TRBV29-1 and TRBJ2-1, with D possibly called TRBD1 or TRBD2 (6 bases each). Trimming removed 4 bases from V and 6 bases from J, with 13 bases in between. The germline gives CDR1 SQVTM, CDR2 ANQGSEA. The length of the CDR3 is 13 residues. For the CDR3, the DNA is TGCAGCGTTGCCGGGGGCGAAGCCAATGAGCAGTTCTTC. Its protein product is CSVAGGEANEQFF.

This clone was counted a few times. V gene TRBV28 combines with J gene TRBJ1-2; D gene unclear. Germline loops: CDR1 MDHEN, CDR2 SYDVKM. V lost 5 bases and J lost 4, with 11 bases in between. CDR3 size: 13 residues. Here the CDR3 DNA reads TGTGCCAGCAGTCAAGGGTTTCGCTATGGCTACACCTTC. Translating it yields CASSQGFRYGYTF.

This clone was counted between two and nine times. V gene TRBV7-2 combines with J gene TRBJ2-1, with 9 bases fitting TRBD2. The CDR3 contains 17 residues. Germline loops: CDR1 SGHTA, CDR2 FQGNSA. The V and J ends lost 5 bases and 8 bases, in that order; junction bases with no gene match: 16. CDR3 sequence: CASSAYRELAGTDEQFF. The CDR3 nucleotides are TGTGCCAGCAGCGCATACAGGGAGCTAGCGGGAACGGATGAGCAGTTCTTC.

The chain has TRBV28 and TRBJ2-5, with D perhaps being TRBD1 or TRBD2 (5 bases each). The germline V gene encodes CDR1 MDHEN and CDR2 SYDVKM. V was trimmed by 5 bases and J by 3 bases, leaving 10 bases between them. CDR3 length: 13 residues. This CDR3 is CASSRQGEETQYF. Here the CDR3 DNA reads TGTGCCAGCAGTCGCCAGGGAGAAGAGACCCAGTACTTC.

The chain is built from TRBV5-6 and TRBJ2-1; D gene ambiguous. The length of the CDR3 is 13 residues. Trimming removed 0 bases at V and 7 bases at J, with 8 bases between. Germline lookup yields CDR1 SGHDT and CDR2 YYEEEE. The DNA for the CDR3 is TGTGCCAGCAGCTTGGAAGCGCGGAATGAGCAGTTCTTC. Translated, it gives CASSLEARNEQFF.

This clone appeared a few times. The V gene is TRBV7-8, the J gene TRBJ2-6; TRBD1 agrees at 7 bases. The V gene end was trimmed by 5 bases and the J gene end by 13 bases; junction bases not matched to a gene: 11. Germline values: CDR1 SGHVS, CDR2 FQNEAQ. CDR3 length: 14 amino acids. The CDR3 DNA reads TGTGCCAGCAGCCCCATAGAGGGGGCCAGGGTCCTGACTTTC. Its protein is CASSPIEGARVLTF.

This chain links TRBV4-3 with TRBJ2-7; D gene unclear. CDR1 LGHNA and CDR2 YSLEER come from the germline V gene. The CDR3 consists of 15 residues. Trimming removed 0 bases from V and 1 base from J, with 10 bases in between. The CDR3 DNA sequence: TGCGCCAGCAGCCAAGAAATAAAGGAGTCCTACGAGCAGTACTTC. Translation: CASSQEIKESYEQYF.

This clone was seen only a few times. The genes are TRBV11-2 and TRBJ2-1, with 10 bases identical to TRBD2. Germline loops: CDR1 SGHAT, CDR2 FQNNGV. The CDR3 is made up of 15 amino acids. J lost 4 bases, V lost 6 bases, and 6 bases had no gene match. This chain's CDR3 is CASSSLAGVYNEQFF. The CDR3 region has the DNA TGTGCCAGCAGTTCTCTAGCGGGAGTGTACAATGAGCAGTTCTTC.

On this clone itself: The same CDR3 also results from other DNA sequences found in this sample. This chain links TRBV5-1 with TRBJ2-5; tentative D call: TRBD1 (6 bases). Per the germline V gene, CDR1 is SGHRS and CDR2 is YFSETQ. This CDR3 is built from 14 residues. The V and J ends lost 4 bases and 1 base respectively, with 11 bases between them. The CDR3: CASSDAGVQETQYF. The CDR3 DNA reads TGCGCCAGCAGCGACGCAGGGGTCCAAGAGACCCAGTACTTC.

J is TRBJ2-7 and V is TRBV28; 13 bases map to TRBD2. The CDR3 runs to 14 residues. Trimming took 9 bases from V and 3 from J; bases not matched to a gene: 5. CDR1 and CDR2 from the germline V gene are MDHEN and SYDVKM. CDR3 DNA: TGTGCCAGACATGGGACTAGCGGGATCTACGAGCAGTACTTC. It codes for CARHGTSGIYEQYF. The entire variable domain, with the rest obtained from reference TRBV28 and TRBJ2-7, is as follows: DVKVTQSSRYLVKRTGEKVFLECVQDMDHENMFWYRQDPGLGLRLIYFSYDVKMKEKGDIPEGYSVSREKKERFSLILESASTNQTSMYLCARHGTSGIYEQYFGPGTRLTVT.

There are a few counts of this clone. The chain links TRBV6-6 to TRBJ1-5, with TRBD1 as a possible D gene (5 bases). The CDR3 sequence is 14 residues long. Looked up from germline, CDR1 is MNHNY and CDR2 is SVGAGI (reference sequence). V lost 8 bases, J lost 0 bases, and 11 bases lay in between. The DNA of the CDR3 is TGTGCCAGCCGGGGGGGTAATAGCAATCAGCCCCAGCATTTT. This gives the protein CASRGGNSNQPQHF.

This clone was seen more than once but under ten times. V gene TRBV2 combines with J gene TRBJ2-3, with D maybe TRBD2 (6 bases). Trimming took off 7 bases at V and 0 bases at J, with 11 bases between the two ends. The CDR3 covers 14 residues. In germline, CDR1 is SNHLY, CDR2 FYNNEI. The CDR3 sequence is CASTPSASTDTQYF. CDR3 coding DNA: TGTGCCAGCACCCCTAGCGCGAGCACAGATACGCAGTATTTT.

This clone was recorded at least ten times. The same CDR3 also results from other DNA sequences found in this sample. CDR3 coding DNA: TGTGCCAGCAGCCCGGGACAGTCCACAGATACGCAGTATTTT. Its translation: CASSPGQSTDTQYF. The V gene is TRBV7-2, the J gene TRBJ2-3; TRBD1 matches 7 bases. Trimming cost V 5 bases and J 2 bases; bases outside gene matches: 4. The germline CDR1 and CDR2 sequences are SGHTA and FQGNSA. This CDR3 has 14 residues. The whole variable domain, remainder taken from reference TRBV7-2 and TRBJ2-3, is GAGVSQSPSNKVTEKGKDVELRCDPISGHTALYWYRQSLGQGLEFLIYFQGNSAPDKSGLPSDRFSAERTGGSVSTLTIQRTQQEDSAVYLCASSPGQSTDTQYFGPGTRLTVL.